The sequence of this T cell receptor (beta chain) was determined in a study of blood T cell repertoires in COVID-19. Overall study context: Material from acute and convalescent COVID-19 was sourced from the United States, Italy and Spain. Sources were T cells, B-cell-depleted T cells, or PBMCs; the material itself was cDNA or gDNA.

Germline-derived CDR1 and CDR2 are LNHDA and SQIVND (reference sequence). This CDR3 region has 16 residues. Authors' processing steps: It was from reference gene primer amplification that nucleated cell counts were estimated. Assay: immunoSEQ multiplex PCR; the TCRdb copy retains only in-frame clones and omits some. V and J calls and clone size follow that table, whereas D and trimming were derived from the DNA. The data show approximately 220,000 clones, 80% to 90% seen once. This clone was observed once. An end of the junction differs from the germline gene, which may be a read error. The chain employs TRBV19 and TRBJ2-3, with 9 bases identical to TRBD1. The receptor's source is a woman between 50 and 59 years old with acute or convalescent COVID-19. Sequencing was carried out using peripheral blood. CDR3 region: CASSQEQGALSPTRYF. CDR3 DNA sequence: TGTGCCAGTAGCCAAGAACAGGGGGCACTTTCCCCCACGCGGTATTTT.